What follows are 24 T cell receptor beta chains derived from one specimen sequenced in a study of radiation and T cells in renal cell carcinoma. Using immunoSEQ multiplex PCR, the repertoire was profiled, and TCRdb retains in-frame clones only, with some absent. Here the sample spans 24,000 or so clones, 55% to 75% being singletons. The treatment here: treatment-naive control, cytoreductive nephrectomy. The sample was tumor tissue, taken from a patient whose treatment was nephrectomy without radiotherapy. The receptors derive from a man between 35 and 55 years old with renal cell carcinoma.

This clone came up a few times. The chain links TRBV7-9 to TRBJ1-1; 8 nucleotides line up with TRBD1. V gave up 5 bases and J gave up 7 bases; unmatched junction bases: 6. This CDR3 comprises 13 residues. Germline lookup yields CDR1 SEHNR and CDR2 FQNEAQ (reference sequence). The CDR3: CASSIDRGIEAFF. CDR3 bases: TGTGCCAGCAGCATAGACAGGGGTATTGAAGCTTTCTTT.

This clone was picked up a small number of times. CDR3: CASSLDGTGIYEQYV. For the CDR3, the DNA is TGCGCCAGCAGCTTGGACGGGACAGGGATCTACGAGCAGTACGTC. The V call is TRBV5-1, the J call TRBJ2-7, with TRBD1 matching over 9 bases. This CDR3 is 15 amino acids long. CDR1 is SGHRS and CDR2 is YFSETQ in the germline V gene. Trimming took 0 bases from V and 3 from J; bases not matched to a gene: 4.

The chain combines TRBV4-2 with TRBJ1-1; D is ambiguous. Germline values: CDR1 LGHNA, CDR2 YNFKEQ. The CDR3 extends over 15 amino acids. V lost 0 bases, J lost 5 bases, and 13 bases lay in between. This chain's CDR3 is CASSQDPQGWTEAFF. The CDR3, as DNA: TGTGCCAGCAGCCAAGACCCCCAAGGTTGGACTGAAGCTTTCTTT.

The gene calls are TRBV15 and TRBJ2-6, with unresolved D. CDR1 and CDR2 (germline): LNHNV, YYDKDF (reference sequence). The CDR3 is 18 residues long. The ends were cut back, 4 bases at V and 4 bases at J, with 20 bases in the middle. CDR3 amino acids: CATSIIPRRLTGANVLTF. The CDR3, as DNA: TGTGCCACCAGCATCATCCCCAGAAGGCTTACAGGGGCCAACGTCCTGACTTTC. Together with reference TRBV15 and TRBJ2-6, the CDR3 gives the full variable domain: DAMVIQNPRYQVTQFGKPVTLSCSQTLNHNVMYWYQQKSSQAPKLLFHYYDKDFNNEADTPDNFQSRRPNTSFCFLDIRSPGLGDTAMYLCATSIIPRRLTGANVLTFGAGSRLTVL.

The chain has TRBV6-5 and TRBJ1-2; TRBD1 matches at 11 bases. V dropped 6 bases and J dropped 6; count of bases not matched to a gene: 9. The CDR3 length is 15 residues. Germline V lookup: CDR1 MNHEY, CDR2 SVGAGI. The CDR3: CASRKPGQGVDGYTF. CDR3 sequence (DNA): TGTGCCAGCAGAAAACCGGGACAGGGGGTTGATGGCTACACCTTC.

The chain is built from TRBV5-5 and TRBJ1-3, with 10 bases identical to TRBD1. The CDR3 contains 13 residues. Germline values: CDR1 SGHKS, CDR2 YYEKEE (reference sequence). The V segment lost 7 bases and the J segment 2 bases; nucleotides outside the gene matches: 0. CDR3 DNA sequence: TGTGCCAGCGACAGGGGGCCTGGAAACACCATATATTTT. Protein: CASDRGPGNTIYF.

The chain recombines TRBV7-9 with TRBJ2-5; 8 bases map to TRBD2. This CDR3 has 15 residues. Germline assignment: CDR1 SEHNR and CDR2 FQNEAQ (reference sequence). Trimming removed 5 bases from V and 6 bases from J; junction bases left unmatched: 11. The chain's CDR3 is CASSPHGGAEKTQYF. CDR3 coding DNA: TGTGCCAGCAGCCCCCACGGGGGGGCGGAGAAGACCCAGTACTTC.

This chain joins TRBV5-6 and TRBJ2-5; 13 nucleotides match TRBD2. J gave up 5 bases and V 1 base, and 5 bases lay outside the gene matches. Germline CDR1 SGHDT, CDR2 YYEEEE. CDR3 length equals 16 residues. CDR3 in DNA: TGTGCCAGCAGCTTGAGACTAGCGGGGGGCGGGGAGACCCAGTACTTC. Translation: CASSLRLAGGGETQYF.

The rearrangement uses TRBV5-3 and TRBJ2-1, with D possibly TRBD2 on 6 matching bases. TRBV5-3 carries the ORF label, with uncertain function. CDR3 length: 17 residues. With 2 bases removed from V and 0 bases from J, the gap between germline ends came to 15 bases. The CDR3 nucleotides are TGTGCCAGAAGCTTTATTAGCGGAGCCGGCTCCTACAATGAGCAGTTCTTC. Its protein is CARSFISGAGSYNEQFF.

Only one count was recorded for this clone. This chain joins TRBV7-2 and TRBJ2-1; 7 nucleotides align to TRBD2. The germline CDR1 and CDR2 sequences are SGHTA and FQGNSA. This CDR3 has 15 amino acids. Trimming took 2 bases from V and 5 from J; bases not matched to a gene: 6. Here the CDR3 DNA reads TGTGCCAGCAGCTTATGGCTAGCGGATAACAATGAGCAGTTCTTC. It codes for CASSLWLADNNEQFF.

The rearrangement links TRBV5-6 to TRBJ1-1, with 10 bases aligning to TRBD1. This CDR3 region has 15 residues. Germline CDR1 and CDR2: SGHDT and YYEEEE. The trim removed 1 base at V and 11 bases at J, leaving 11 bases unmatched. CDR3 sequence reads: CASSLRRTGGLQAFF. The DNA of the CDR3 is TGTGCCAGCAGCTTGAGGAGGACAGGGGGGCTGCAGGCTTTCTTT.

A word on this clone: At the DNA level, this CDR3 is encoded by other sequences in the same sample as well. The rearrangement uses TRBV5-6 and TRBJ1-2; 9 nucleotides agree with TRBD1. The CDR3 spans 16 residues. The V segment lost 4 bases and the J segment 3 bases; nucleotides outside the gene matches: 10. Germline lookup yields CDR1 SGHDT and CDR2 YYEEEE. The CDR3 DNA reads TGTGCCAGCAGCGAATTTACAGGGGGCGAAGACTATGGCTACACCTTC. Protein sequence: CASSEFTGGEDYGYTF.

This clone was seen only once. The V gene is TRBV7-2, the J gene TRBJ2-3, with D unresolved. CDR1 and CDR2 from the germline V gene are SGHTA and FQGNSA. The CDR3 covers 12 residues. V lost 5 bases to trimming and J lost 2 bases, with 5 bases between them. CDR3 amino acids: CASSPSTDTQYF. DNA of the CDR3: TGTGCCAGCAGCCCATCCACAGATACGCAGTATTTT.

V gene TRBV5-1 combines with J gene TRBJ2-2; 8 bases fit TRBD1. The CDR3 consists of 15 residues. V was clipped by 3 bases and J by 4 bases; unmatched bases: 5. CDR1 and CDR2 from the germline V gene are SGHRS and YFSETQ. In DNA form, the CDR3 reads TGCGCCAGCAGCTACCTTGGACAGGGCACCGGGGAGCTGTTTTTT. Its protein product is CASSYLGQGTGELFF. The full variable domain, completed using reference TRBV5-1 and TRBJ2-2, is KAGVTQTPRYLIKTRGQQVTLSCSPISGHRSVSWYQQTPGQGLQFLFEYFSETQRNKGNFPGRFSGRQFSNSRSEMNVSTLELGDSALYLCASSYLGQGTGELFFGEGSRLTVL.

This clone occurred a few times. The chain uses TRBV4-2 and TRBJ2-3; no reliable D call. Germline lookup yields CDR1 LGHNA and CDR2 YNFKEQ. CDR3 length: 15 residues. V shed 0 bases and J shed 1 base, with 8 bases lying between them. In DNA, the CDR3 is TGTGCCAGCAGCCAAGATTCCGGGCGCACAGATACGCAGTATTTT. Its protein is CASSQDSGRTDTQYF.

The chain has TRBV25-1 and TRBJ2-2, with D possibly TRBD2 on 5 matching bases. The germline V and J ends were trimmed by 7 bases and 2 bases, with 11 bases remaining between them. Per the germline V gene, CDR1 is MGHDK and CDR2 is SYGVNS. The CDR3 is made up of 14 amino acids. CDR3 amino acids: CASNRGANTGELFF. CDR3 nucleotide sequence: TGTGCCAGCAACCGGGGAGCTAACACCGGGGAGCTGTTTTTT.

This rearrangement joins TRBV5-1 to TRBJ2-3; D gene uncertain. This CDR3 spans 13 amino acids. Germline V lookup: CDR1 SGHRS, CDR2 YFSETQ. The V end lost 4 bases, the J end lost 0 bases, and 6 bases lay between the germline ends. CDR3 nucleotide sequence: TGCGCCAGCAGCCCTTTTAGCACAGATACGCAGTATTTT. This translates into CASSPFSTDTQYF.

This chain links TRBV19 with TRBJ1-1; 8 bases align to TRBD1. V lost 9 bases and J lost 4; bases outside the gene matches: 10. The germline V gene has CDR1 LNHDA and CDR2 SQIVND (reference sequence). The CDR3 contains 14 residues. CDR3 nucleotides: TGTGCCAGCTCCTCGACAGGGGCTGTCACTGAAGCTTTCTTT. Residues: CASSSTGAVTEAFF.

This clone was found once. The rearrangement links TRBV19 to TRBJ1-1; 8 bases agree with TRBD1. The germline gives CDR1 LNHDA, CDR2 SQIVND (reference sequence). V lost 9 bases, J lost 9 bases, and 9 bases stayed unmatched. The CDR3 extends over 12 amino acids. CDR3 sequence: CASRQTGGQAFF. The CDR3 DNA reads TGTGCCAGCCGGCAAACAGGGGGGCAAGCTTTCTTT.

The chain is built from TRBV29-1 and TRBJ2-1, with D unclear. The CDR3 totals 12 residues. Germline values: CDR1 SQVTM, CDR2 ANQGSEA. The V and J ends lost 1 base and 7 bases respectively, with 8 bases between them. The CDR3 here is CSVEGQTNEQFF. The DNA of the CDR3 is TGCAGCGTTGAAGGGCAGACGAATGAGCAGTTCTTC.

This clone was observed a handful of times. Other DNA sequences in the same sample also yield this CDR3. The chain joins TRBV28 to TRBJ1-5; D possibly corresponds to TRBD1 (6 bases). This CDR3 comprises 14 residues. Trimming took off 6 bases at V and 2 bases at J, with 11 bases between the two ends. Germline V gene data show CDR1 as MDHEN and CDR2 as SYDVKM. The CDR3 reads CASSLEGGNQPQHF. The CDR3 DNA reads TGTGCCAGCAGCTTGGAGGGGGGCAATCAGCCCCAGCATTTT.

CDR3 sequence (DNA): TGTGCCAGCAGCTTAGAGTTGGGGACTAATGAAAAACTGTTTTTT. This sequence encodes CASSLELGTNEKLFF. This sequence joins TRBV7-2 and TRBJ1-4; D unclear. The CDR3 runs 15 residues. The V and J ends lost 1 base and 2 bases respectively, with 8 bases between them. Germline CDR1 reads SGHTA; CDR2 reads FQGNSA.

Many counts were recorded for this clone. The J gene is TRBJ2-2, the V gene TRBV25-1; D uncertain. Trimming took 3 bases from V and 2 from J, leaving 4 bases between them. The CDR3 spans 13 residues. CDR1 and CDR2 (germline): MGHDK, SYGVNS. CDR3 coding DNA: TGTGCCAGCAGTGACGCCAACACCGGGGAGCTGTTTTTT. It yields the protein CASSDANTGELFF. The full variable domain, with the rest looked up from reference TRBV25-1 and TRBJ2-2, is EADIYQTPRYLVIGTGKKITLECSQTMGHDKMYWYQQDPGMELHLIHYSYGVNSTEKGDLSSESTVSRIRTEHFPLTLESARPSHTSQYLCASSDANTGELFFGEGSRLTVL.

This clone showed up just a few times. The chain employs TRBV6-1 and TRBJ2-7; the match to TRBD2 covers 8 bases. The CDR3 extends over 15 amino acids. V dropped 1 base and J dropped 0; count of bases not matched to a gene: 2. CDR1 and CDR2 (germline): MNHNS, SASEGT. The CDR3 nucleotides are TGTGCCAGCAGTGAAGATACTAGCGGCTCCTACGAGCAGTACTTC. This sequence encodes CASSEDTSGSYEQYF.